This TCR beta chain was sequenced for a study of blood T cell repertoires in COVID-19. Study-wide context: COVID-19 samples from acute and convalescent phases originated in the United States, Italy and Spain.

Per the germline V gene, CDR1 is SGHRS and CDR2 is YFSETQ. The CDR3 has 14 amino acids. V was pared by 5 bases and J by 6 bases, with 17 bases between. The table came from immunoSEQ multiplex PCR; TCRdb's copy has only in-frame clones and leaves some out. The data show about 460,000 clones, more than 85% seen once. This rearrangement joins TRBV5-1 to TRBJ1-1; TRBD1 is a possible D gene (5 bases). The clonotype was recovered from a woman between 55 and 75 years old who had recovered from COVID-19. The sample consisted of PBMCs or T cells enriched from blood (not recorded which). The CDR3 spells CASSRFQGSSEAFF. The CDR3 nucleotides are TGCGCCAGCAGTAGATTCCAGGGTTCCTCTGAAGCTTTCTTT.